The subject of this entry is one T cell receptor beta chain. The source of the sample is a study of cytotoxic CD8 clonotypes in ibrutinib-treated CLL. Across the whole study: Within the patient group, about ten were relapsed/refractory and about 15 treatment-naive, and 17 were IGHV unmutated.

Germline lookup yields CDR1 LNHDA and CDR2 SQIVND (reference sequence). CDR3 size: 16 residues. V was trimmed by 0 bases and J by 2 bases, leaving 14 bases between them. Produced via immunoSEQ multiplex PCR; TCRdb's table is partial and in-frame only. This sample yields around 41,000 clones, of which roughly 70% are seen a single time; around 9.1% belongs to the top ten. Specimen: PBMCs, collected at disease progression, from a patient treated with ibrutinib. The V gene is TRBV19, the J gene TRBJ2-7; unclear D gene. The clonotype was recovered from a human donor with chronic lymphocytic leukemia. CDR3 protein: CASSIDQASATYEQYF. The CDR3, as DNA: TGTGCCAGTAGTATAGATCAGGCGTCAGCTACCTACGAGCAGTACTTC.